This record concerns one TCR beta chain sequence. Its specificity is not known. This specimen comes from a study of T cell responses to AZD1222 COVID-19 vaccine. Whole-study results and caveats: Clonal diversity was possibly underestimated; the donors were predominantly white British and more often female. Spike-specific TCR breadth and depth both grew after two AZD1222 doses.

Only in-frame clones appear in the TCRdb table, and some are missing; sequencing was by immunoSEQ multiplex PCR. This table holds 150,000 to 200,000 clones, about 88% found once. Second-dose groups at about 4 or about 12 weeks were pooled. Sequences were derived from peripheral blood, sampled 28 days after the second AZD1222 dose. This receptor was identified in an adult who received the AZD1222 COVID-19 vaccine.

CDR3 sequence reads: CASSLGEAGRTSYNEQFF. The CDR3 bases are TGTGCCAGTAGCCTAGGTGAGGCGGGAAGGACCTCCTACAATGAGCAGTTCTTC. This chain joins TRBV19 and TRBJ2-1; D perhaps matches TRBD2 (6 bases). This CDR3 has 18 amino acids. Trimming took 6 bases from V and 0 from J, leaving 21 bases between them. Germline V lookup: CDR1 LNHDA, CDR2 SQIVND (reference sequence).